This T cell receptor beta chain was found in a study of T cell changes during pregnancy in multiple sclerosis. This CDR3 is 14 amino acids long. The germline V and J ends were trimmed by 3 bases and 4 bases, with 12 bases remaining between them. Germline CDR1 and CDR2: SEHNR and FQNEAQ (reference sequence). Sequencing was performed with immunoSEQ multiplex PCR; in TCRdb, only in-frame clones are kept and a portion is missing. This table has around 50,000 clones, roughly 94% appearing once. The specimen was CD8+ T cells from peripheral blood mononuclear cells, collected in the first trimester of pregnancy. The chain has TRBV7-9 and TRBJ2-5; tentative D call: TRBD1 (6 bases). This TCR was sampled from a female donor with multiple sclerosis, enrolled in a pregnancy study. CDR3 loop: CASSFLGGSETQYF. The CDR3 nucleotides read TGTGCCAGCAGCTTTTTAGGGGGTTCAGAGACCCAGTACTTC.